The clone carrying this TCR beta chain was seen at least ten times. Its antigen remains unknown. The ends were cut back, 5 bases at V and 0 bases at J, with 10 bases in the middle. The CDR3 totals 14 residues. The sample comes from a study of T cell repertoires in cytomegalovirus infection. General study findings and limits: There were carriers of CMV plus the relevant HLA, and cumulative public TCR beta family frequency identified them.

TCRdb passed the reads through MiXCR, listing each CDR3 protein once. The sample contains approximately 100,000 distinct CDR3 sequences, roughly 40% of which appear only once. J is TRBJ1-1 and V is TRBV12-3 or TRBV12-4, with D unclear. The specimen was CD8+ T cells from cultured PBMCs, collected from culture after CMV antigen stimulation. The origin of this receptor is a human donor in good health (CMV status not recorded). Some clones in this sample may be carry-over from other donors' samples. The CDR3 here is CASSRSAMNTEAFF. CDR3 bases: TGTGCCAGCAGTCGATCCGCGATGAACACTGAAGCTTTCTTT.